The T cell receptor beta chain under discussion was sequenced for a study of blood T cell repertoires in COVID-19. Looking at the study overall: Samples taken during acute and convalescent COVID-19 were collected in the United States, Italy and Spain. PBMCs, B-cell-depleted T cells, or T cells provided the cDNA or gDNA that made up the material.

From germline, CDR1 is MNHEY and CDR2 SMNVEV (reference sequence). The CDR3 consists of 15 residues. Trimming left V 2 bases short and J 10 bases short, with 15 bases between. This table comes from immunoSEQ multiplex PCR, and its TCRdb copy is limited to in-frame clones, with some not included. The sample includes about 69,000 clones, approximately 79% of them seen just once. The sample taken for sequencing was peripheral blood. The TCR sequence derives from a man between 60 and 75 years old with acute or convalescent COVID-19. V usage is TRBV27 and J usage is TRBJ1-6, with D possibly TRBD1 on 5 matching bases. The CDR3, as DNA: TGTGCCAGCAGTTTAAACCGTCCAGGGTTCTCACCCCTCCACTTT. As protein: CASSLNRPGFSPLHF.